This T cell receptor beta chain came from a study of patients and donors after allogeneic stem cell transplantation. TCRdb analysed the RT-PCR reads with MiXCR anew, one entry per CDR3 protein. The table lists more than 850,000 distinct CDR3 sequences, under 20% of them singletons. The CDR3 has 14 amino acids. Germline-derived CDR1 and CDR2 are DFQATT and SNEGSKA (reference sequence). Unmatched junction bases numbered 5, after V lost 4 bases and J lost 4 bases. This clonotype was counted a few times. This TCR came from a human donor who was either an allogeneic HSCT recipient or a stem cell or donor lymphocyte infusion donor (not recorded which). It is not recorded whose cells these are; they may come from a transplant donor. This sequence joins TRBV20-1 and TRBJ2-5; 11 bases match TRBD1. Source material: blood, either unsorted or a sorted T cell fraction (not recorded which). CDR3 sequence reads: CSATAGTGGETQYF. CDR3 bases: TGCAGTGCTACCGCCGGGACAGGGGGAGAGACCCAGTACTTC.